This T cell receptor (beta chain) was sequenced in a study of blood T cell repertoires in COVID-19. The wider study: Donors in the United States, Italy and Spain gave samples during acute or convalescent COVID-19. The cDNA or gDNA used as material had been derived from T cells, B-cell-depleted T cells, or PBMCs.

This clone was seen more than once but under ten times. J lost 4 bases, V lost 8 bases, and 16 bases had no gene match. Germline values: CDR1 SGHAT, CDR2 FQNNGV. The CDR3 is made up of 17 amino acids. Using immunoSEQ multiplex PCR, the repertoire was profiled, and TCRdb retains in-frame clones only, with some absent. The profile shows nearly 250,000 clones, more than 75% of them singletons. The sample was peripheral blood. The rearrangement uses TRBV11-2 and TRBJ1-3; TRBD1 agrees at 8 bases. This receptor was taken from a woman aged 60-75 years who had recovered from COVID-19. The CDR3 region has the DNA TGTGCCAGCTCAGACCTGGACAGGGTAGTTTCCGGAAACACCATATATTTT. This sequence encodes CASSDLDRVVSGNTIYF.